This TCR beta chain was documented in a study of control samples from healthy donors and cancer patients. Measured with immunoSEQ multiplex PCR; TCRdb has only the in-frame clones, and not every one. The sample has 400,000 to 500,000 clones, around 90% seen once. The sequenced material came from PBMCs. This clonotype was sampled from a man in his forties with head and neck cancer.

CDR3 loop: CATRNHRTGEDTGELFF. DNA of the CDR3: TGTGCCACCAGAAATCATCGGACAGGGGAAGACACCGGGGAGCTGTTTTTT. The gene calls are TRBV15 and TRBJ2-2; 9 bases are a match to TRBD1. The CDR3 contains 17 residues. Germline loops: CDR1 LNHNV, CDR2 YYDKDF (reference sequence). Trimming removed 6 bases from V and 3 bases from J; junction bases left unmatched: 11.